The 20 T cell receptor beta chains presented below share a single source sample, sequenced in a study of blood T cells in healthy people across ages. Through a sample-barcoded 5' primer and a J-beta primer mix, a second PCR was run for 7 to 11 cycles. TCRdb ran MiXCR on the 5' RACE reads and lists one entry per CDR3 protein. In the table there are about 1,500,000 distinct CDR3 sequences, about 30% of which are singletons. Sequenced input: blood. The receptors stem from a woman aged 25 to 39 in good health.

The chain uses TRBV29-1 and TRBJ2-3; 10 nucleotides match TRBD2. The J segment lost 1 base and the V segment lost 3 bases, leaving 4 bases of the junction unmatched. There are 15 residues in the CDR3. From germline, CDR1 is SQVTM and CDR2 ANQGSEA. CDR3 bases: TGCAGCGTTGACCCTCTAGCGGGAGGCACAGATACGCAGTATTTT. Translated, it gives CSVDPLAGGTDTQYF.

This clonotype turned up a few times. The chain carries TRBV20-1 and TRBJ2-6; 7 bases line up with TRBD1. Trimming took 1 base from V and 3 from J; bases not matched to a gene: 9. The CDR3 totals 17 residues. Germline values: CDR1 DFQATT, CDR2 SNEGSKA (reference sequence). The CDR3 loop is CSARATGTVSGANVLTF. The CDR3 nucleotides are TGCAGTGCTAGAGCGACCGGGACAGTTAGTGGGGCCAACGTCCTGACTTTC.

V gene TRBV12-5 combines with J gene TRBJ1-2; 7 bases are shared with TRBD1. V lost 1 base, J lost 4 bases, and 3 bases stayed unmatched. This CDR3 is built from 14 residues. CDR1 is LGHNT, CDR2 FRNRAP, per germline. The CDR3 nucleotides are TGTGCTAGTGGTTTGGGGCAGGGGGTCTATGGCTACACCTTC. It specifies CASGLGQGVYGYTF.

This chain connects TRBV18 to TRBJ2-1; the match to TRBD1 covers 11 bases. The V and J ends lost 6 bases and 3 bases, in that order; junction bases with no gene match: 13. Germline CDR1 and CDR2: KGHSH and LQKENI. The CDR3 loop spans 18 amino acids. The CDR3: CASSRTSGTGGVYNEQFF. In DNA, the CDR3 is TGTGCCAGCTCGCGTACCTCCGGGACAGGGGGTGTCTACAATGAGCAGTTCTTC.

The chain is built from TRBV7-6 and TRBJ1-2, with D uncertain. Germline V gives CDR1 SGHVS, CDR2 FNYEAQ. There are 15 residues in the CDR3. V was cut by 2 bases and J by 5 bases, with 15 bases left in between. Written as DNA, the CDR3 is TGTGCCAGCAGCTTAAATGAGGGCGCGGGGTATGGCTACACCTTC. The encoded protein is CASSLNEGAGYGYTF.

This clonotype was detected only a few times. V and J are TRBV7-2 and TRBJ2-1; D is possibly TRBD1 or TRBD2 (5 bases each). V was trimmed by 8 bases and J by 0 bases, leaving 11 bases between them. This CDR3 has 14 amino acids. In germline, CDR1 is SGHTA, CDR2 FQGNSA. The CDR3 protein is CASLGTSSYNEQFF. CDR3 sequence (DNA): TGTGCCAGCCTAGGGACGAGCTCCTACAATGAGCAGTTCTTC.

Only a few counts were recorded for this clonotype. One end of the junction is discordant with germline, which a read error may explain. The rearrangement uses TRBV7-9 and TRBJ2-1; D may correspond to TRBD1 or TRBD2 (5 bases each). The CDR3 is 14 amino acids. CDR1 and CDR2 (germline): SEHNR, FQNEAQ (reference sequence). The CDR3 DNA follows: TGTGTCAGCGTGGGGAGACAGTACTACAATGAGCAGTTCTTC. It encodes CVSVGRQYYNEQFF.

This clonotype has a handful of counts. The rearrangement joins TRBV2 to TRBJ1-2; 9 nucleotides align to TRBD1. This CDR3 is 14 amino acids long. V shed 7 bases, J shed 8 bases, and the junction held 11 bases outside the gene matches. Germline CDR1 is SNHLY and CDR2 is FYNNEI. CDR3 protein: CASKTSDRGRGYTF. CDR3 nucleotide sequence: TGTGCCAGCAAGACATCGGACAGGGGAAGAGGCTACACCTTC. Drawing the rest from reference TRBV2 and TRBJ1-2, the complete variable domain is EPEVTQTPSHQVTQMGQEVILRCVPISNHLYFYWYRQILGQKVEFLVSFYNNEISEKSEIFDDQFSVERPDGSNFTLKIRSTKLEDSAMYFCASKTSDRGRGYTFGSGTRLTVV.

In nucleotides, the CDR3 is TGCAGCGTTAGACTGGGACTAGCGGGAATGAACGAGCAGTACTTC. Encoded protein: CSVRLGLAGMNEQYF. The chain has TRBV29-1 and TRBJ2-7; 13 bases align to TRBD2. V lost 5 bases to trimming and J lost 5 bases; unmatched junction nucleotides: 9. Germline CDR1 is SQVTM and CDR2 is ANQGSEA. The CDR3 sequence is 15 residues long.

This clonotype was observed a handful of times. The CDR3 reads CASSPPTGSSYGYTF. The CDR3 nucleotides read TGTGCCAGCAGCCCCCCAACCGGGTCTTCCTATGGCTACACCTTC. The chain uses TRBV7-6 and TRBJ1-2; the D is unclear. Deletions cut 5 bases from V and 4 bases from J, with 17 bases between. Germline loops: CDR1 SGHVS, CDR2 FNYEAQ. CDR3 size: 15 residues.

The V gene is TRBV2, the J gene TRBJ2-5; TRBD2 might be the D (5 bases). The CDR3 length is 13 residues. V lost 2 bases and J 11 bases, leaving 15 bases between the germline ends. Germline V gene data show CDR1 as SNHLY and CDR2 as FYNNEI. Here the CDR3 reads CASSELDERQQYF. In nucleotides, the CDR3 is TGTGCCAGCAGTGAACTGGACGAGCGGCAGCAGTACTTC.

About this clonotype: It may be a read error: a sequence one base away is much more abundant. The V gene is TRBV19, the J gene TRBJ2-4; tentatively, D is TRBD2 (5 bases). Gene TRBJ2-7 matches the end of the DNA better, so the J call may be wrong. Germline V gene sequence: CDR1 LNHDA, CDR2 SQIVND (reference sequence). CDR3 length equals 15 residues. This CDR3 is CASSILDGTGSEQYF. The CDR3 DNA follows: TGTGCCAGTAGTATATTGGACGGCACGGGAAGCGAGCAGTACTTC.

The table lists this clonotype with many counts. The chain uses TRBV2 and TRBJ2-7, with D tentatively TRBD1 or TRBD2 (5 bases each). Trimming removed 6 bases from V and 1 base from J, with 10 bases in between. The CDR3 sequence is 13 residues long. CDR1 is SNHLY, CDR2 FYNNEI, per germline. The CDR3 DNA reads TGTGCCAGCAGCGGGGACGGATCCTACGAGCAGTACTTC. It encodes CASSGDGSYEQYF.

Turning to this clonotype: Relative to the germline gene, one junction end is altered; a read error may explain this. This chain connects TRBV5-4 to TRBJ2-7, with D maybe TRBD2 (6 bases). The CDR3 is made up of 11 amino acids. Germline CDR1 reads SGHNT; CDR2 reads YYREEE (reference sequence). The DNA of the CDR3 is TGTGCCGGTGGAGGATATCGGGAGCGGTACTTC. This gives the protein CAGGGYRERYF.

V gene TRBV2 combines with J gene TRBJ2-5, with 7 bases identical to TRBD2. Germline assignment: CDR1 SNHLY and CDR2 FYNNEI. V shed 6 bases and J 11 bases; nucleotides not matched to a gene: 12. The CDR3 contains 13 residues. CDR3 sequence reads: CASSDFAAREQYF. DNA of the CDR3: TGTGCCAGCAGCGATTTCGCGGCGCGGGAGCAGTACTTC.

This clonotype was observed a few times. The V call is TRBV28, the J call TRBJ1-2; D ambiguous. The length of the CDR3 is 12 residues. Germline V gives CDR1 MDHEN, CDR2 SYDVKM. Trimming took 8 bases from V and 2 from J, leaving 9 bases between them. CDR3 DNA sequence: TGTGCCAGCTTGGCGTGGAACTATGGCTACACCTTC. This codes for CASLAWNYGYTF.

The chain recombines TRBV29-1 with TRBJ1-1; D is unclear. Trimming took 7 bases from V and 0 from J, leaving 18 bases between them. Per germline, CDR1 SQVTM and CDR2 ANQGSEA. The CDR3 is made up of 15 amino acids. CDR3 protein: CSAPSGMSLNTEAFF. The CDR3 DNA sequence: TGCAGCGCCCCCAGTGGGATGAGCTTGAACACTGAAGCTTTCTTT.

This clonotype was detected many times. The chain has TRBV6-6 and TRBJ2-7; D tentatively reads TRBD1 or TRBD2 (6 bases each). V shed 0 bases and J shed 4 bases, with 10 bases lying between them. In germline, CDR1 is MNHNY, CDR2 SVGAGI (reference sequence). There are 14 residues in the CDR3. CDR3 bases: TGTGCCAGCAGTTACTCTAAAGGGGGGTACGAGCAGTACTTC. Its protein product is CASSYSKGGYEQYF.

This clonotype occurred a few times. The chain is built from TRBV20-1 and TRBJ2-1; 9 positions match TRBD1. With V trimmed by 3 bases and J by 3 bases, 3 bases remained unmatched. The CDR3 has 14 residues. Germline V gene data show CDR1 as DFQATT and CDR2 as SNEGSKA (reference sequence). In DNA, the CDR3 is TGCAGTGCTAGTGCGGGACAGGGCTACAATGAGCAGTTCTTC. Translated, it gives CSASAGQGYNEQFF.

This clonotype has at least ten counts. The chain is built from TRBV7-9 and TRBJ2-7; D is unresolved. The V and J ends lost 5 bases and 4 bases respectively, with 12 bases between them. The germline V gene has CDR1 SEHNR and CDR2 FQNEAQ (reference sequence). The CDR3 loop spans 13 amino acids. CDR3 in DNA: TGTGCCAGCAGCCAGCTAGAGAGGTACGAGCAGTACTTC. Translating gives CASSQLERYEQYF.